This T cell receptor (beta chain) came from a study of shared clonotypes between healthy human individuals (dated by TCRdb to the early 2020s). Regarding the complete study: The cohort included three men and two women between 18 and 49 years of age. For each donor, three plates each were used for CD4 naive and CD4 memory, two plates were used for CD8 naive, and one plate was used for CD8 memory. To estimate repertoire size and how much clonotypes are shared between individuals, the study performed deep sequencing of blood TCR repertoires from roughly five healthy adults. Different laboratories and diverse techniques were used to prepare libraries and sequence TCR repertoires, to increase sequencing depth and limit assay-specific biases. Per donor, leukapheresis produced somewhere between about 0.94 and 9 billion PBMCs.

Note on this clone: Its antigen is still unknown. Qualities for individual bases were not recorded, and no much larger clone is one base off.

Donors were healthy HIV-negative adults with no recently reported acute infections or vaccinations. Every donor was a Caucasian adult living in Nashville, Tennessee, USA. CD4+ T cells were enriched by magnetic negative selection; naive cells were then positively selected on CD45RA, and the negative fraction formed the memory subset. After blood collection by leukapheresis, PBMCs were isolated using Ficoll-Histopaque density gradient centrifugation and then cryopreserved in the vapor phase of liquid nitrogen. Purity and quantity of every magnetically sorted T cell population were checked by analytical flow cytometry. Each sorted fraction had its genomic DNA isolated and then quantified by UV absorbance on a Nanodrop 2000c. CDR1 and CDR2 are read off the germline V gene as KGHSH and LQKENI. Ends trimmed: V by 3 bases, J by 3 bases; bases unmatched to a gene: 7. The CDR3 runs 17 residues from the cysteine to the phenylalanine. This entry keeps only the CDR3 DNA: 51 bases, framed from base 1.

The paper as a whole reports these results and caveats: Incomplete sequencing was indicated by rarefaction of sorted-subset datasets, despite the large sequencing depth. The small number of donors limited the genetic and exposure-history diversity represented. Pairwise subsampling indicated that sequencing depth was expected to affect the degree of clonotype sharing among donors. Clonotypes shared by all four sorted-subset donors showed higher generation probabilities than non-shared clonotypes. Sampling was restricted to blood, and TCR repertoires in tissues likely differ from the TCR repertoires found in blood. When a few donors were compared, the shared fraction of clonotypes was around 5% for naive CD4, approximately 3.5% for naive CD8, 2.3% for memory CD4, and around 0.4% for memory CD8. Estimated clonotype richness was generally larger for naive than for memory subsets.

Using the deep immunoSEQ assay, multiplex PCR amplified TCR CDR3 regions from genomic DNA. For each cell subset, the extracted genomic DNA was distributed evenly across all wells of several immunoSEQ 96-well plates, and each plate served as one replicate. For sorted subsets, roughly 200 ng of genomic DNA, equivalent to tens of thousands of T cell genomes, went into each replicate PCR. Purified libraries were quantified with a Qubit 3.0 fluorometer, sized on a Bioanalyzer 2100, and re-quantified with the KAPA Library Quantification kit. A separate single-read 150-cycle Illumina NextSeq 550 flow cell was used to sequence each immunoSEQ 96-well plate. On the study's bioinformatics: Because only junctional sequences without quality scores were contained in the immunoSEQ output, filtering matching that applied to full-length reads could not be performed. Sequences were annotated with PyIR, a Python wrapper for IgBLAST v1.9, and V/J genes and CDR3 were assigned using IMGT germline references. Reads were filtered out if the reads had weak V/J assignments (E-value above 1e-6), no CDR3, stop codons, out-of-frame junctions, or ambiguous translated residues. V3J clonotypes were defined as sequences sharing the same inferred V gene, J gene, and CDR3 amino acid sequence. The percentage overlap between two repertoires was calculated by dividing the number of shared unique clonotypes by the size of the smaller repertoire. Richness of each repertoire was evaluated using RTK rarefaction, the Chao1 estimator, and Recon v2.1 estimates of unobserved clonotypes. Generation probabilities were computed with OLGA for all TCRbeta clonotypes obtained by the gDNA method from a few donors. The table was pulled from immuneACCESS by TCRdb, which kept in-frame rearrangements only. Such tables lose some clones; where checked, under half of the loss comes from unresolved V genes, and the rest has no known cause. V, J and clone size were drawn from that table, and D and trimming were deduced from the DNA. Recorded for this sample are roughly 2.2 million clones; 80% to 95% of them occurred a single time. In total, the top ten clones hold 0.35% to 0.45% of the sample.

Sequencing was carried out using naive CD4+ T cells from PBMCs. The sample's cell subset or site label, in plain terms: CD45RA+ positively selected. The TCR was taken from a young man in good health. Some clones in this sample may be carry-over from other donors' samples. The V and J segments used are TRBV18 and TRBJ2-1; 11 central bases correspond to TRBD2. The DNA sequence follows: TGTGCCAGCTCACCTAGGTTAGGGACTAGCGGCTACAATGAGCAGTTCTTC. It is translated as CASSPRLGTSGYNEQFF.